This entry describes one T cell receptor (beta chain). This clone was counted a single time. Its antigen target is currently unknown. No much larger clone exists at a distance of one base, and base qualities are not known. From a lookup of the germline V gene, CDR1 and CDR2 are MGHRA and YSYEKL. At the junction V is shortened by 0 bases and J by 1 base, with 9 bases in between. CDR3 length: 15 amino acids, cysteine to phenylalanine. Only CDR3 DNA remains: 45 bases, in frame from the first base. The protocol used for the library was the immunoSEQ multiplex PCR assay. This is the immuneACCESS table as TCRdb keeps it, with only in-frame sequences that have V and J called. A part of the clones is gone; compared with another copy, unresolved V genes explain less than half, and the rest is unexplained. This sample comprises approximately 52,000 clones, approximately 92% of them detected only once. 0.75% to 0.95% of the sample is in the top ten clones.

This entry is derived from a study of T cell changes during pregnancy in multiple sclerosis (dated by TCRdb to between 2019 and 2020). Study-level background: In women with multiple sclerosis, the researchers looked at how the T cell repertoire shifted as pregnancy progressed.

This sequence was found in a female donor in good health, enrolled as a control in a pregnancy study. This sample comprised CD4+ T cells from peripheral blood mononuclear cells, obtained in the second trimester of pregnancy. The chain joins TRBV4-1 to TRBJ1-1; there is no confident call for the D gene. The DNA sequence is TGCGCCAGCAGCCAAGATTGGAGGCAGAACACTGAAGCTTTCTTT. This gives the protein CASSQDWRQNTEAFF.